A selection of T cell receptor beta chains follows, all from one sample in a study of monozygotic twins with inflammatory bowel disease. No DNA is given; TCRdb re-called the 5' RACE reads and lists each CDR3 protein once. In total, the table holds over 200,000 distinct CDR3 sequences. The sample was blood. The receptors were sampled from a human donor with ulcerative colitis or Crohn's disease, or a healthy co-twin of an affected twin (not recorded which). Both conserved end residues are part of each CDR3.

V gene: TRBV20-1; J gene: TRBJ2-3; CDR3 protein: CSARDLGARTQYF
V gene: TRBV30; J gene: TRBJ2-2; CDR3 protein: CAWSVTLTGELFF
V gene: TRBV5-4; J gene: TRBJ2-1; CDR3 protein: CASSPNTSGLYNEQFF
V gene: TRBV12-3/TRBV12-4; J gene: TRBJ2-2; CDR3 protein: CASGPSGRGDTGELFF
V gene: TRBV28; J gene: TRBJ2-3; CDR3 protein: CASSAHPADTQYF
V gene: TRBV27; J gene: TRBJ1-6; CDR3 protein: CASSSPSPGNSPLHF
V gene: TRBV18; J gene: TRBJ1-6; CDR3 protein: CASSETPKRASPLHF
V gene: TRBV12-3/TRBV12-4; J gene: TRBJ2-7; CDR3 protein: CASSLAQGIYEQYF
V gene: TRBV15; J gene: TRBJ2-1; CDR3 protein: CATSGPRRASYNEQFF
V gene: TRBV21-1; J gene: TRBJ1-2; CDR3 protein: CASSKRLGWAGSNYGYTF
V gene: TRBV6-2/TRBV6-3; J gene: TRBJ2-6; CDR3 protein: CASSLQGTGANVLTF
V gene: TRBV3-1; J gene: TRBJ1-1; CDR3 protein: CASSQDGVQVVEAFF
V gene: TRBV7-6; J gene: TRBJ2-7; CDR3 protein: CASSLGLGGSYEQYF
V gene: TRBV9; J gene: TRBJ2-1; CDR3 protein: CASSPASGGAEDEQFF
V gene: TRBV7-7; J gene: TRBJ2-5; CDR3 protein: CASSRGDIQETQYF
V gene: TRBV7-6; J gene: TRBJ2-3; CDR3 protein: CASSLVGVADTQYF
V gene: TRBV5-1; J gene: TRBJ1-1; CDR3 protein: CASSSPGRGNTEAFF
V gene: TRBV18; J gene: TRBJ2-7; CDR3 protein: CASSRIALAGGFYEQYF
V gene: TRBV30; J gene: TRBJ1-5; CDR3 protein: CAWSEGSSNQPQHF
V gene: TRBV29-1; J gene: TRBJ2-7; CDR3 protein: CSVGRGYSYEQYF
V gene: TRBV5-1; J gene: TRBJ2-3; CDR3 protein: CASSSTGGGTDTQYF
V gene: TRBV4-1; J gene: TRBJ2-2; CDR3 protein: CASSQGIGLAVGELFF
V gene: TRBV7-2; J gene: TRBJ1-5; CDR3 protein: CASSLDSRPNQPQHF
V gene: TRBV7-9; J gene: TRBJ1-1; CDR3 protein: CASSWIMNTEAFF
V gene: TRBV7-2; J gene: TRBJ2-5; CDR3 protein: CASSFTSRETQYF
V gene: TRBV4-2; J gene: TRBJ1-1; CDR3 protein: CASSQDTRLEAFF
V gene: TRBV18; J gene: TRBJ2-7; CDR3 protein: CASSLLRGGYEQYF
V gene: TRBV5-1; J gene: TRBJ1-1; CDR3 protein: CASSPGRPGVNTEAFF
V gene: TRBV13; J gene: TRBJ1-6; CDR3 protein: CASSEGADSPLHF
V gene: TRBV20-1; J gene: TRBJ1-1; CDR3 protein: CSAPGQGSSRFTEAFF
V gene: TRBV18; J gene: TRBJ1-6; CDR3 protein: CASSPKVGGADSPLHF
V gene: TRBV5-6; J gene: TRBJ2-1; CDR3 protein: CASSYRLAGEQFF
V gene: TRBV5-1; J gene: TRBJ2-1; CDR3 protein: CASSLGGYGNEQFF
V gene: TRBV6-1; J gene: TRBJ2-3; CDR3 protein: CASSAQRVDTQYF
V gene: TRBV11-2; J gene: TRBJ1-1; CDR3 protein: CASSPLYGTALMNTEAFF
V gene: TRBV5-1; J gene: TRBJ2-5; CDR3 protein: CASSFRGEIETQYF
V gene: TRBV2; J gene: TRBJ2-5; CDR3 protein: CATLWTASTQETQYF
V gene: TRBV5-4; J gene: TRBJ2-1; CDR3 protein: CASSPLQESSYNEQFF
V gene: TRBV7-2; J gene: TRBJ2-1; CDR3 protein: CASSLDQGAFNEQFF
V gene: TRBV6-1; J gene: TRBJ2-7; CDR3 protein: CASSWDGSYEQYF
V gene: TRBV7-3; J gene: TRBJ2-3; CDR3 protein: CASSPPVEDTQYF
V gene: TRBV3-1; J gene: TRBJ2-1; CDR3 protein: CASSQEWATDNEQFF
V gene: TRBV20-1; J gene: TRBJ1-6; CDR3 protein: CSARGTLGNSPLHF
V gene: TRBV6-2/TRBV6-3; J gene: TRBJ1-1; CDR3 protein: CASSYIAATEAFF
V gene: TRBV5-1; J gene: TRBJ1-2; CDR3 protein: CASSRGQVNYGYTF